This T cell receptor beta chain was observed in a study of blood T cells in healthy people across ages. Combining a sample-barcoded 5' primer with a J-beta primer mix, a second PCR ran for roughly 7 to 12 cycles. TCRdb ran MiXCR on the 5' RACE reads and lists one entry per CDR3 protein. This sample has 800,000 or so distinct CDR3 sequences; around half occur once, and the top ten carry roughly 18%. Isolated PBMCs totaled at least 7 million in each sample. Samples each yielded at least 6 micrograms of total RNA. This clonotype showed up just a few times. CDR3 size: 15 residues. Germline CDR1 reads SGHRS; CDR2 reads YFSETQ. With 3 bases clipped from V and 4 bases from J, the junction kept 5 bases outside the gene matches.

The chain joins TRBV5-1 to TRBJ2-1; 9 bases map to TRBD1. The origin of this receptor is a man aged 80 or over in good health. Input material: blood. CDR3 protein: CASSYGTGLYNEQFF. In DNA form, the CDR3 reads TGCGCCAGCAGCTACGGGACAGGGCTATACAATGAGCAGTTCTTC.